The rows below give T cell receptor beta chains drawn from one sample of a study of human T cells and chemical hapten exposure. TCRdb re-called the RACE reads with MiXCR, one entry per CDR3 protein. The sample consists of 350,000 to 400,000 distinct CDR3 sequences, approximately 5.1% of them appearing once. Sample: whole blood, taken in connection with sensitization to the hapten diphenylcyclopropenone (DPC). These receptors were taken from a woman between 45 and 60 years old with alopecia areata. Some clones in this sample may be carry-over from other donors' samples. The CDR3 runs from the conserved cysteine through the conserved F or W. The order of the fields is D gene, J gene, V gene, clone size, CDR3 DNA, CDR3 protein. The D gene is left open where the match is weak. Where a row states a size, it is once, few, many or the class of an expanded clone; other rows omit it.

>-|TRBJ2-3|TRBV7-9|-
TGTGCCAGCAGCACAGGGAGCTTCACAGATACGCAGTATTTT
CASSTGSFTDTQYF
>-|TRBJ1-2|TRBV2|many
TGTGCCAGCAGTGAGACTCCTCAGGTGGGGTATGGCTACACCTTC
CASSETPQVGYGYTF
>TRBD2|TRBJ2-3|TRBV20-1|few
TGCAGTGCTCGAGCGGGGGGTCTCAGCACAGATACGCAGTATTTT
CSARAGGLSTDTQYF
>-|TRBJ2-7|TRBV5-6|many
TGTGCCAGCAGCCCGACCTCCAAAGCGGCCTACGAGCAGTACTTC
CASSPTSKAAYEQYF
>-|TRBJ1-1|TRBV4-3|many
TGCGCCAGCAGCCAAGATCTGAGAGTCCTGAACACTGAAGCTTTCTTT
CASSQDLRVLNTEAFF
>TRBD1|TRBJ2-3|TRBV7-8|many
TGTGCCAGCAGCATGACAGGGGGTGCAGATACGCAGTATTTT
CASSMTGGADTQYF
>-|TRBJ2-3|TRBV5-8|few
TGTGCCAGCAGCTTGATCCGCGGGACGAAATCGCAGTATTTT
CASSLIRGTKSQYF
>-|TRBJ1-1|TRBV9|few
TGTGCCAGCAGCCTAAGGGGGGGCGCGTCTGAAGCTTTCTTT
CASSLRGGASEAFF
>-|TRBJ1-5|TRBV6-1|-
TGTGCCAGCAGTGAAGCGTTTGCTAGCAATCAGCCCCAGCATTTT
CASSEAFASNQPQHF
>-|TRBJ2-1|TRBV3-1|-
TGTGCCAGCAGCCCCCAAGGAGCGGATCCAAACAATGAGCAGTTCTTC
CASSPQGADPNNEQFF
>-|TRBJ1-4|TRBV12-5|-
TGTGCTAGTGGTTTCGGGTTGGGTGAAAAACTGTTTTTT
CASGFGLGEKLFF
>TRBD2|TRBJ2-3|TRBV12-3/TRBV12-4|-
TGTGCCAGCAGTCGGGTACTAGCGGATGATACGCAGTATTTT
CASSRVLADDTQYF
>TRBD1|TRBJ1-1|TRBV5-1|-
TGCGCCAGCAGCTTGGACCGGGACAGAACTGAAGCTTTCTTT
CASSLDRDRTEAFF
>TRBD1|TRBJ2-3|TRBV15|many
TGTGCCACCAGCAGAGATCGACTTGGAGGACAGGGTTCAGATACGCAGTATTTT
CATSRDRLGGQGSDTQYF
>TRBD1|TRBJ1-2|TRBV27|many
TGTGCCAGCAGTCCGACAGGGGCTCATGGCTACACCTTC
CASSPTGAHGYTF
>-|TRBJ2-2|TRBV18|few
TGTGCCAGCTCACCACCTAATCCCTCGACGGCCGGGGAGCTGTTTTTT
CASSPPNPSTAGELFF
>TRBD1|TRBJ2-1|TRBV5-1|many
TGCGCCAGCAGCCCGTGGGGGACAGGGGGCGATGAGCAGTTCTTC
CASSPWGTGGDEQFF
>TRBD2|TRBJ2-1|TRBV19|-
TGTGCCAGTAGTATAGGAGGGACGGGGGGAAATGAGCAGTTCTTC
CASSIGGTGGNEQFF
>-|TRBJ1-5|TRBV4-2|-
TGTGCCAGCAGCCAAGAGTCCGGGCGCAATCAGCCCCAGCATTTT
CASSQESGRNQPQHF
>TRBD1|TRBJ2-7|TRBV20-1|many
TGCAGTGCTGGAGTGGACAGGGCCTCCTACGAGCAGTACTTC
CSAGVDRASYEQYF
>-|TRBJ2-3|TRBV29-1|many
TGCAGCGTTGAATCGGGGGAGTGGAGCCCAGATACGCAGTATTTT
CSVESGEWSPDTQYF
>TRBD1|TRBJ2-7|TRBV18|-
TGTGCCAGCTCACCATCCCAACCGGGACAGTATAGGGGTACCTACGAGCAGTACTTC
CASSPSQPGQYRGTYEQYF
>TRBD1|TRBJ2-7|TRBV7-9|-
TGTGCCAGGGAAGGACAGGCCCTCTACGAGCAGTACTTC
CAREGQALYEQYF
>-|TRBJ1-2|TRBV4-2|-
TGTGCCAGCAGCCAAGATAAGGAAGCTAACTATGGCTACACCTTC
CASSQDKEANYGYTF
>-|TRBJ2-1|TRBV12-3/TRBV12-4|-
TGTGCCAGCCGAATCGAGGGGCCCGGCTACAATGAGCAGTTCTTC
CASRIEGPGYNEQFF
>-|TRBJ2-1|TRBV10-1|few
TGCGCCAGCAGTTCGGGATTCACCTACAATGAGCAGTTCTTC
CASSSGFTYNEQFF
>TRBD2|TRBJ2-3|TRBV5-1|many
TGCGCCAGCAGCTTGCCTAGCGGTACTCAAAGCACAGATACGCAGTATTTT
CASSLPSGTQSTDTQYF
>TRBD1|TRBJ2-2|TRBV7-3|many
TGTGCCAGCAGCCCACAGGGGGCGCGTACCGGGGAGCTGTTTTTT
CASSPQGARTGELFF
>-|TRBJ2-5|TRBV30|few
TGTGCCTGGAGTGACACTGATGGGACCCAGTACTTC
CAWSDTDGTQYF
>-|TRBJ2-7|TRBV4-2|-
TGTGCCAGCAGCGAAGGGCAGGACACCCTTTACGAGCAGTACTTC
CASSEGQDTLYEQYF
>-|TRBJ2-3|TRBV20-1|few
TGCAGTGCTAGAGGCTCCCCGGTTATCACAGATACGCAGTATTTT
CSARGSPVITDTQYF
>TRBD2|TRBJ2-2|TRBV20-1|many
TGCAGTGCTAGAGATTGGAAACTAGCGGAGAGCACCGGGGAGCTGTTTTTT
CSARDWKLAESTGELFF
>TRBD2|TRBJ2-1|TRBV12-5|many
TGTGCTAGTACTAGCGGGAGATCCGACAATGAGCAGTTCTTC
CASTSGRSDNEQFF
>TRBD1|TRBJ1-2|TRBV4-2|many
TGTGCCAGCAGCCCCCTTCCAGGGGGCGCGGACTATGGCTACACCTTC
CASSPLPGGADYGYTF
>-|TRBJ1-6|TRBV12-3/TRBV12-4|many
TGTGCCAGCAGTTTACGGCACGACCCCAATTCACCCCTCCACTTT
CASSLRHDPNSPLHF
>-|TRBJ2-3|TRBV30|few
TGTGCCTGGAGTGTAGCCGGGGTAGATACGCAGTATTTT
CAWSVAGVDTQYF
>-|TRBJ2-3|TRBV14|-
TGTGCCAGCAGCCATCTTAGCGATACGCAGTATTTT
CASSHLSDTQYF
>TRBD2|TRBJ2-1|TRBV4-3|-
TGCGCCAGCAGCCAAGAGTGGACTAGCGTGTATGAGCAGTTCTTC
CASSQEWTSVYEQFF
>-|TRBJ2-7|TRBV27|few
TGTGCCAGCAGTCGTTCCGGGTCCTCCTACGAGCAGTACTTC
CASSRSGSSYEQYF
>-|TRBJ2-1|TRBV5-1|many
TGCGCCAGCAGCGTTCGGCGGGCCTCCTTTTCCTACAATGAGCAGTTCTTC
CASSVRRASFSYNEQFF
>-|TRBJ2-1|TRBV6-2/TRBV6-3|many
TGTGCCAGCAGTTACTCTCCGGGGCTATACAATGAGCAGTTCTTC
CASSYSPGLYNEQFF
>-|TRBJ2-1|TRBV10-3|few
TGTGCCATCAGCTTGGGGGAAAATGAGCAGTTCTTC
CAISLGENEQFF
>-|TRBJ2-3|TRBV21-1|few
TGTGCCAGCACCAACACTAGCGGAGGGGATACAGATACGCAGTATTTT
CASTNTSGGDTDTQYF
>-|TRBJ1-1|TRBV6-5|many
TGTGCCAGCAGTTACAACATCGCAGTGGAGGCTTTCTTT
CASSYNIAVEAFF
>TRBD1|TRBJ1-6|TRBV7-2|few
TGTGCCAGCAGCTTAGGTACCCGGGACAGGGATATCTCACCCCTCCACTTT
CASSLGTRDRDISPLHF
>TRBD1|TRBJ1-2|TRBV12-3/TRBV12-4|many
TGTGCCAGCAGTTTTGCCGGGACAGGGGATGGCTACACCTTC
CASSFAGTGDGYTF
>-|TRBJ2-3|TRBV2|-
TGTGCCAGCAGTGATGTTGCACTAGCTGTCACAGATACGCAGTATTTT
CASSDVALAVTDTQYF